This T cell receptor beta chain was observed in a study of T-cell reconstitution after alpha-beta-depleted transplantation in children. The TCRbeta library incorporated unique molecular identifiers. Using its own MiXCR run on the PCR reads, TCRdb lists one record per CDR3 protein. The sample gives 640,000 or so distinct CDR3 sequences, 15% to 20% of which show up once; over 0.95% is in the top ten. At least ten counts were recorded for this clonotype. Germline CDR1 reads DFQATT; CDR2 reads SNEGSKA (reference sequence). This CDR3 is 18 amino acids long. J lost 0 bases, V lost 0 bases, and 10 bases had no gene match.

This clonotype was obtained from a human donor who donated a stem cell graft to a child with acute myeloid leukemia. The sample in question was PBMCs from the stem cell graft donor, obtained from the stem cell graft. The chain couples TRBV20-1 to TRBJ1-5, with 8 bases lining up with TRBD1. CDR3 bases: TGCAGTGCTAGAGATCGGAAAGGACAGGGACGTAGCAATCAGCCCCAGCATTTT. Its protein product is CSARDRKGQGRSNQPQHF.